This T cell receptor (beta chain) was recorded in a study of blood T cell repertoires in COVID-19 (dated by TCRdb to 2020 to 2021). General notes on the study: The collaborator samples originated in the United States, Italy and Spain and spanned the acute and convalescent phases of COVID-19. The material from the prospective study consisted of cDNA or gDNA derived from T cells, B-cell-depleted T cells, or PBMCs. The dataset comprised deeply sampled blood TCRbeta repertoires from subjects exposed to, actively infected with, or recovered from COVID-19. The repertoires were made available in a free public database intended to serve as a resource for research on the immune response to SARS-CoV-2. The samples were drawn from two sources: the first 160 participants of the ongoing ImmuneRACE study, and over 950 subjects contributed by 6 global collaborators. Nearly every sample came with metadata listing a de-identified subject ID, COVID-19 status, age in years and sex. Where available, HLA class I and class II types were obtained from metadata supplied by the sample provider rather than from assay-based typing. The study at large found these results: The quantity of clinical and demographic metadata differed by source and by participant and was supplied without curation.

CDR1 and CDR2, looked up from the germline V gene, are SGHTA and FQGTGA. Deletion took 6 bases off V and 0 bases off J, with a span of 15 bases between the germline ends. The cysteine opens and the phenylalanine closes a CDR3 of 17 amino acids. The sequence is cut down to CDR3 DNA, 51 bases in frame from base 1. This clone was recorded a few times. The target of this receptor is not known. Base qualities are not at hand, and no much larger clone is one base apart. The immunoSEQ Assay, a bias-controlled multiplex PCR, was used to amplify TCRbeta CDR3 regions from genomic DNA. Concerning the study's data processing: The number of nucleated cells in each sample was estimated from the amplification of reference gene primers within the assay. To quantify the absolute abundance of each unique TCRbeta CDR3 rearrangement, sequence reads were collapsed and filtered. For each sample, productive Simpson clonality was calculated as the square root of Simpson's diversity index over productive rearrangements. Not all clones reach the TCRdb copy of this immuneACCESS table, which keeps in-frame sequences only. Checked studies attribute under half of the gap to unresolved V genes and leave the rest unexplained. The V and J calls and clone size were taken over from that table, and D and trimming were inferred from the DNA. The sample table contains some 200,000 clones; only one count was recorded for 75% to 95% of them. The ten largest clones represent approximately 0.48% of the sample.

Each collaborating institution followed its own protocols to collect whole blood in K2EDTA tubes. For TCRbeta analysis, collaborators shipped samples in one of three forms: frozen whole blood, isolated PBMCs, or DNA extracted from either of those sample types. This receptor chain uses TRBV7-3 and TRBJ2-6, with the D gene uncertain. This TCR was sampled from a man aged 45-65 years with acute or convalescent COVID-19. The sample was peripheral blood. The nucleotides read TGTGCCAGCAGACGCGGTTTACCGCACTCTGGGGCCAACGTCCTGACTTTC. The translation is CASRRGLPHSGANVLTF.